These 20 T cell receptor beta chains originate from one sample sequenced in a study of response to subunit inactivated influenza vaccine. TCRdb analysed the RT-PCR reads with MiXCR anew, one entry per CDR3 protein. This table holds roughly 780,000 distinct CDR3 sequences, 15% to 20% found once. Source: PBMCs from blood, taken 5 days after vaccination. These receptor sequences come from a man aged 50 to 60 who received an inactivated influenza vaccine.

A word on this clonotype: Being one base from a much bigger clone, this may be a read error. The CDR3 reads CASSQDLKTQYF. For the CDR3, the DNA is TGTGCCAGCAGCCAAGATTTGAAGACCCAGTACTTC. The rearrangement joins TRBV3-1 to TRBJ2-5, with unresolved D. The CDR3 is 12 residues long. V lost 0 bases to trimming and J lost 6 bases, with 5 bases between them. Germline V gene sequence: CDR1 LGHDT, CDR2 YNNKEL (reference sequence).

At least ten counts were recorded for this clonotype. The chain carries TRBV10-3 and TRBJ2-3, with D uncertain. Germline V gene data show CDR1 as ENHRY and CDR2 as SYGVKD. The CDR3 loop spans 15 amino acids. V lost 0 bases and J 2 bases, leaving 9 bases between the germline ends. CDR3: CAISESKLDTDTQYF. CDR3 DNA sequence: TGTGCCATCAGTGAGTCTAAGCTGGACACAGATACGCAGTATTTT.

The chain has TRBV3-1 and TRBJ1-2; D ambiguous. The V end was cut by 6 bases, the J end by 0 bases, with 8 bases between. Germline assignment: CDR1 LGHDT and CDR2 YNNKEL (reference sequence). The CDR3 totals 13 residues. CDR3 DNA sequence: TGTGCCAGCAGTCCACTCACTAACTATGGCTACACCTTC. It codes for CASSPLTNYGYTF.

Only a few counts were recorded for this clonotype. The chain joins TRBV30 to TRBJ1-1, with D possibly TRBD1 on 6 matching bases. Trimming left V 1 base short and J 4 bases short, with 10 bases between. This CDR3 spans 13 amino acids. Germline CDR1 GTSNPN, CDR2 SVGIG (reference sequence). This chain's CDR3 is CAWSDRVGTEAFF. CDR3 coding DNA: TGTGCCTGGAGTGACAGGGTCGGCACTGAAGCTTTCTTT. Using reference TRBV30 and TRBJ1-1 for the parts outside the CDR3, the full variable domain is SQTIHQWPATLVQPVGSPLSLECTVEGTSNPNLYWYRQAAGRGLQLLFYSVGIGQISSEVPQNLSASRPQDRQFILSSKKLLLSDSGFYLCAWSDRVGTEAFFGQGTRLTVV.

The chain uses TRBV7-2 and TRBJ1-1; no clear D. V lost 1 base and J 5 bases, leaving 14 bases between the germline ends. CDR1 and CDR2 (germline): SGHTA, FQGNSA. The CDR3 sequence is 15 residues long. As DNA, the CDR3 is TGTGCCAGCAGCTTAGTAGCCGGGTACGGTACTGAAGCTTTCTTT. Amino acids: CASSLVAGYGTEAFF.

This clonotype occurred a few times. This chain connects TRBV9 to TRBJ2-3; 7 bases fit TRBD2. Per germline, CDR1 SGDLS and CDR2 YYNGEE. The CDR3 extends over 16 amino acids. V lost 0 bases, J lost 2 bases, and 6 bases stayed unmatched. As DNA, the CDR3 is TGTGCCAGCAGCGTAGGGACTAGAAACCCCACAGATACGCAGTATTTT. Protein sequence: CASSVGTRNPTDTQYF.

The chain recombines TRBV5-1 with TRBJ1-5, with TRBD1 identical over 9 bases. This CDR3 has 15 residues. Germline V lookup: CDR1 SGHRS, CDR2 YFSETQ. The trim removed 4 bases at V and 6 bases at J, leaving 8 bases unmatched. The CDR3 coding sequence is TGCGCCAGCAGCCCTGGGGGACAGGGAATTCAGCCCCAGCATTTT. Translated: CASSPGGQGIQPQHF.

The gene calls are TRBV20-1 and TRBJ2-4; possibly TRBD1 for D (6 bases). This CDR3 comprises 21 residues. Germline V gene lookup returns CDR1 DFQATT and CDR2 SNEGSKA (reference sequence). V was cut by 0 bases and J by 0 bases, with 27 bases left in between. CDR3 sequence: CSARDPIGKGETLIAKNIQYF. CDR3 DNA: TGCAGTGCTAGAGATCCCATTGGGAAGGGGGAAACCCTCATAGCCAAAAACATTCAGTACTTC.

The rearrangement uses TRBV7-6 and TRBJ2-1; TRBD2 matches at 9 bases. Germline CDR1 and CDR2: SGHVS and FNYEAQ. V shed 7 bases and J 5 bases; nucleotides not matched to a gene: 12. CDR3 length: 16 residues. The CDR3 loop reads CASTILSGGANNEQFF. The CDR3 DNA reads TGTGCCAGCACCATACTTAGCGGGGGTGCCAACAATGAGCAGTTCTTC. The whole variable domain, filled in from reference TRBV7-6 and TRBJ2-1, reads GAGVSQSPRYKVTKRGQDVALRCDPISGHVSLYWYRQALGQGPEFLTYFNYEAQQDKSGLPNDRFSAERPEGSISTLTIQRTEQRDSAMYRCASTILSGGANNEQFFGPGTRLTVL.

This clonotype was counted at least ten times. V and J are TRBV20-1 and TRBJ2-7, with D maybe TRBD1 (5 bases). Germline loops: CDR1 DFQATT, CDR2 SNEGSKA (reference sequence). This CDR3 comprises 14 residues. Trimming took off 7 bases at V and 0 bases at J, with 16 bases between the two ends. The CDR3: CSVTSGAGSYEQYF. The CDR3 DNA reads TGCAGTGTTACAAGTGGGGCCGGCTCCTACGAGCAGTACTTC.

The chain joins TRBV4-3 to TRBJ2-5; D might be TRBD2 (6 bases). Germline V lookup: CDR1 LGHNA, CDR2 YSLEER. Trimming cost V 0 bases and J 5 bases, with 16 bases left between them. The CDR3 is 16 amino acids. CDR3 region: CASSQDRAGRYETQYF. CDR3 sequence (DNA): TGCGCCAGCAGCCAAGATCGTGCAGGGAGGTACGAGACCCAGTACTTC.

This clonotype was seen a few times. This rearrangement joins TRBV6-5 to TRBJ1-2; D possibly corresponds to TRBD1 (5 bases). Germline V gives CDR1 MNHEY, CDR2 SVGAGI. Trimming took 1 base from V and 5 from J, leaving 11 bases between them. The CDR3 contains 14 residues. The CDR3 DNA sequence: TGTGCCAGCAGTTACTTGGGGACGTCTTATGGCTACACCTTC. Amino acids: CASSYLGTSYGYTF.

This clonotype was recorded at least ten times. This chain connects TRBV6-1 to TRBJ1-2; D is unresolved. CDR1 and CDR2 from the germline V gene are MNHNS and SASEGT. This CDR3 is 11 amino acids long. The V end was cut by 5 bases, the J end by 7 bases, with 8 bases between. In DNA, the CDR3 is TGTGCCAGCAGTAGTACGGTTGGCTACACCTTC. Its protein is CASSSTVGYTF.

This clonotype turned up a few times. The chain combines TRBV20-1 with TRBJ2-1; weak D call: TRBD1 (6 bases). Germline CDR1 is DFQATT and CDR2 is SNEGSKA (reference sequence). The CDR3 has 14 amino acids. The ends were cut back, 3 bases at V and 2 bases at J, with 11 bases in the middle. The CDR3 protein is CSASRGGTYNEQFF. The CDR3 DNA reads as TGCAGTGCTAGTAGAGGGGGAACCTACAATGAGCAGTTCTTC.

This chain's CDR3 is CAISEGGLAGFSPRETQYF. The CDR3 DNA reads TGTGCCATCAGTGAGGGAGGACTAGCGGGATTCTCGCCCCGAGAGACCCAGTACTTC. This sequence joins TRBV10-3 and TRBJ2-5; 12 bases are shared with TRBD2. Germline trimming cut 2 bases from V and 4 bases from J; bases unmatched to any gene: 14. Per germline, CDR1 ENHRY and CDR2 SYGVKD. The CDR3 loop spans 19 amino acids.

V usage is TRBV6-1 and J usage is TRBJ1-6; a weak D match, TRBD1 (5 bases). The V and J ends lost 7 bases and 7 bases respectively, with 20 bases between them. This CDR3 region has 16 residues. CDR1 and CDR2 (germline): MNHNS, SASEGT. CDR3 protein: CASTPLLKGRNSPLHF. The CDR3 coding sequence is TGTGCCAGCACTCCTCTTTTGAAGGGGAGGAATTCACCCCTCCACTTT.

The chain joins TRBV28 to TRBJ2-1; D is tentatively TRBD1 or TRBD2 (5 bases each). Germline V gene sequence: CDR1 MDHEN, CDR2 SYDVKM. The CDR3 length is 15 residues. V shed 8 bases and J shed 2 bases, with 16 bases lying between them. The CDR3 DNA reads TGTGCCAGCGAGATTGCCGGGACGGCCTACAATGAGCAGTTCTTC. It translates to CASEIAGTAYNEQFF.

On this clonotype itself: At one end, the junction sequence differs from germline, possibly due to a read error. The rearrangement links TRBV5-1 to TRBJ2-5; D is ambiguous. Germline V gene sequence: CDR1 SGHRS, CDR2 YFSETQ. There are 13 residues in the CDR3. The CDR3 loop reads CASSGGLQETQYF. In nucleotides, the CDR3 is TGTGCCAGCTCAGGTGGGCTTCAAGAGACCCAGTACTTC.

This clonotype was found many times. The chain has TRBV29-1 and TRBJ2-7, with 10 bases identical to TRBD1. The trim removed 1 base at V and 4 bases at J, leaving 10 bases unmatched. CDR1 is SQVTM, CDR2 ANQGSEA, per germline. CDR3 length: 16 residues. CDR3: CSVEGSLGQGIYEQYF. Written as DNA, the CDR3 is TGCAGCGTTGAAGGTTCCTTGGGACAGGGGATTTACGAGCAGTACTTC.

This clonotype occurred a few times. V and J are TRBV5-4 and TRBJ2-5, with unresolved D. Germline CDR1 and CDR2: SGHNT and YYREEE (reference sequence). The CDR3 loop spans 14 amino acids. Deletions cut 4 bases from V and 2 bases from J, with 12 bases between. The CDR3 sequence is CASSQVKNQETQYF. As DNA, the CDR3 is TGTGCCAGCAGCCAGGTGAAGAATCAAGAGACCCAGTACTTC. Drawing the rest from reference TRBV5-4 and TRBJ2-5, the complete variable domain is ETGVTQSPTHLIKTRGQQVTLRCSSQSGHNTVSWYQQALGQGPQFIFQYYREEENGRGNFPPRFSGLQFPNYSSELNVNALELDDSALYLCASSQVKNQETQYFGPGTRLLVL.